This TCR beta chain was captured in a study of Tregs in tolerant kidney transplant recipients. Findings and limits, study-wide: Tregs expanded with activated donor B cells seemed most donor-specific. Nucleotide sequences could not be compared across some patients' samples due to primer changes.

The CDR3 is 13 residues long. V lost 5 bases, J lost 5 bases, and 10 bases lay in between. CDR1 and CDR2 from the germline V gene are SGHAT and FQNNGV. The nonmyeloablative bone marrow transplants came from related graft donors, with transient mixed chimerism. TCRdb's copy holds only in-frame clones and misses some; the assay was immunoSEQ multiplex PCR. The data contain 20,000 to 25,000 clones, roughly 80% of them singletons. Note on this clone: Antigen specificity is unknown.

This sample comprised CD8+ T cells from blood (PBMCs), obtained 6 months after the transplant. This receptor was identified in a human patient who received a combined kidney and bone marrow transplant. The graft donor may account for some of the T cells. The rearrangement joins TRBV11-2 to TRBJ2-1; a possible D gene is TRBD2 (5 bases). The CDR3 DNA sequence: TGTGCCAGCAGCCCCCCCGGGGACAATGAGCAGTTCTTC. This codes for CASSPPGDNEQFF.